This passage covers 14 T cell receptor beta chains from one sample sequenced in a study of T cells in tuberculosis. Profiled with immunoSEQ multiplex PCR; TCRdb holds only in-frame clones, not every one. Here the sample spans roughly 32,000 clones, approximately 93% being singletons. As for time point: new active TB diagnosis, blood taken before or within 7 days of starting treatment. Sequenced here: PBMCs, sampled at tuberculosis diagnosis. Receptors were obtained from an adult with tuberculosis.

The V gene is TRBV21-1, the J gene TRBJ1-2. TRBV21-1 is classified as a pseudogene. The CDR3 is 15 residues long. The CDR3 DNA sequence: TGTGCCAGCAGCAAAGGAGGGTTTCTGATCTATGGCTACACCTTC. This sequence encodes CASSKGGFLIYGYTF.

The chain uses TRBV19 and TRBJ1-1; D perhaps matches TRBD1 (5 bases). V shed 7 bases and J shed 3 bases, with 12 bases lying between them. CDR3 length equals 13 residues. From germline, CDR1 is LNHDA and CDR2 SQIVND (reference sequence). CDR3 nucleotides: TGTGCCAGTATGCCGGCAGGGTACACTGAAGCTTTCTTT. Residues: CASMPAGYTEAFF.

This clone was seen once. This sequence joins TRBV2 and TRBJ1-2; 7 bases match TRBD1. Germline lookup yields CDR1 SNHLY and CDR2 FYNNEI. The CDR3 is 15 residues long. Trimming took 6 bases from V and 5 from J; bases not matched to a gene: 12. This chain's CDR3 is CASSQRTGAKYGYTF. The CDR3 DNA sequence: TGTGCCAGCAGCCAAAGGACAGGCGCGAAGTATGGCTACACCTTC.

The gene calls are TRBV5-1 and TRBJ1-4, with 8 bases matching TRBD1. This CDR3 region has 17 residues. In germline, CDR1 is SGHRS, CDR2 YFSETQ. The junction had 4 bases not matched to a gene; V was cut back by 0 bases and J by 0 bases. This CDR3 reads CASSLGLQGATNEKLFF. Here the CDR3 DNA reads TGCGCCAGCAGCTTGGGATTACAGGGGGCAACTAATGAAAAACTGTTTTTT. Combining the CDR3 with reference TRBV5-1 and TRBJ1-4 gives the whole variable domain KAGVTQTPRYLIKTRGQQVTLSCSPISGHRSVSWYQQTPGQGLQFLFEYFSETQRNKGNFPGRFSGRQFSNSRSEMNVSTLELGDSALYLCASSLGLQGATNEKLFFGSGTQLSVL.

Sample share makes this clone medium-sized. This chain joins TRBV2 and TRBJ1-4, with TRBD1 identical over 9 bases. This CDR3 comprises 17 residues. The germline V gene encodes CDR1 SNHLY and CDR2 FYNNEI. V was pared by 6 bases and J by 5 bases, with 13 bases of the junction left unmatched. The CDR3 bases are TGTGCCAGCAGCGTCCCCGGGACAGGGTCCCGCAATGAAAAACTGTTTTTT. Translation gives CASSVPGTGSRNEKLFF.

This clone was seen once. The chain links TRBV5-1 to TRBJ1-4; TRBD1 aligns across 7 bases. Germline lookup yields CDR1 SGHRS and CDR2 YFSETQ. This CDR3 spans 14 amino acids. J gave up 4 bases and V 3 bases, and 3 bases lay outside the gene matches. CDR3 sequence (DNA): TGCGCCAGCAGCTGGGACAGTAATAATGAAAAACTGTTTTTT. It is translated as CASSWDSNNEKLFF.

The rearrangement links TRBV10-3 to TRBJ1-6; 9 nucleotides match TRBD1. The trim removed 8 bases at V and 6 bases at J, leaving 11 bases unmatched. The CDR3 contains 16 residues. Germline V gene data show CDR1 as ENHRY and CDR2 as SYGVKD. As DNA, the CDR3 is TGTGCCATCGGGGTTACAGGGGGCTTCGGTAATTCACCCCTCCACTTT. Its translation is CAIGVTGGFGNSPLHF.

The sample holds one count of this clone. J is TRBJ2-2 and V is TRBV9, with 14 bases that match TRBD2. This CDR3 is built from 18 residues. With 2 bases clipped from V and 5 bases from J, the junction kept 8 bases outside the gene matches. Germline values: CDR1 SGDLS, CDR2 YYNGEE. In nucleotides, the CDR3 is TGTGCCAGCAGCGTGCCCGGGACTAGCGGGAGTAAGACCGGGGAGCTGTTTTTT. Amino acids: CASSVPGTSGSKTGELFF. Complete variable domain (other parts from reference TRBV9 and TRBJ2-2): DSGVTQTPKHLITATGQRVTLRCSPRSGDLSVYWYQQSLDQGLQFLIQYYNGEERAKGNILERFSAQQFPDLHSELNLSSLELGDSALYFCASSVPGTSGSKTGELFFGEGSRLTVL.

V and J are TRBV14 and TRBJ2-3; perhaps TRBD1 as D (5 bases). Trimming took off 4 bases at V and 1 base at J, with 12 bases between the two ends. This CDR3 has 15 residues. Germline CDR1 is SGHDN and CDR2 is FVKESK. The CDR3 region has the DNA TGTGCCAGCAGCCCTGGGGCCGCCCGCACAGATACGCAGTATTTT. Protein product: CASSPGAARTDTQYF.

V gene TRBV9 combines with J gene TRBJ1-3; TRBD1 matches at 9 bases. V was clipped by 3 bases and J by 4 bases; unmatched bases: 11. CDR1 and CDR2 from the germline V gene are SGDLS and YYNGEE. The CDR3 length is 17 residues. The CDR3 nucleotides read TGTGCCAGCAGCGCCGGGACAGGGCTCACAAGGGGAAACACCATATATTTT. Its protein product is CASSAGTGLTRGNTIYF.

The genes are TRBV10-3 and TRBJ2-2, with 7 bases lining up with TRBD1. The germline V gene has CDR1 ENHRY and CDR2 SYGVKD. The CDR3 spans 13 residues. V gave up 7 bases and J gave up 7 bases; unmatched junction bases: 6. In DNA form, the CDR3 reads TGTGCCATCAAAGGGGGCGAGGACGGGGAGCTGTTTTTT. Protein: CAIKGGEDGELFF.

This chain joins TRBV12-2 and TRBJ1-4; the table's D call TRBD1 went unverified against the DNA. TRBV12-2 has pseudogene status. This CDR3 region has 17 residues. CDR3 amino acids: CASRLQQAGTGGEKLFF. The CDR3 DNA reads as TGTGCAAGTCGCTTACAACAAGCCGGGACAGGTGGTGAAAAACTGTTTTTT.

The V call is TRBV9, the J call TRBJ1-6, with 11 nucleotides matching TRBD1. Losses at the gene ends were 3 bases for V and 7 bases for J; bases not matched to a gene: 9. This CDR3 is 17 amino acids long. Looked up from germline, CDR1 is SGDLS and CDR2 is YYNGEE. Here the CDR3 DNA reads TGTGCCAGCAGCGAGGGAGGTGGGACAGGGGGGAATTCACCCCTCCACTTT. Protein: CASSEGGGTGGNSPLHF. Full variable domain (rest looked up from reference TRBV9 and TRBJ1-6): DSGVTQTPKHLITATGQRVTLRCSPRSGDLSVYWYQQSLDQGLQFLIQYYNGEERAKGNILERFSAQQFPDLHSELNLSSLELGDSALYFCASSEGGGTGGNSPLHFGNGTRLTVT.

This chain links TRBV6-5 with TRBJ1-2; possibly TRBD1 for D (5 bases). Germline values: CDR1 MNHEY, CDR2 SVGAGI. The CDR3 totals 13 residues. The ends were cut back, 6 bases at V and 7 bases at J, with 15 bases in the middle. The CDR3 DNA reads TGTGCCAGCAGCTATCTGGGGCGGGGTGGCTACACCTTC. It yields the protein CASSYLGRGGYTF.